The 21 T cell receptor beta chains listed next were all sequenced from one sample in a study of shared clonotypes between healthy human individuals. Using immunoSEQ multiplex PCR, the repertoire was profiled, and TCRdb retains in-frame clones only, with some absent. The sample yields more than 450,000 clones, 79% seen once. Input material: PBMCs. These receptors originate from a woman aged 40 to 50 in good health. Some clones in this sample may be carry-over from other donors' samples.

V usage is TRBV28 and J usage is TRBJ2-1, with 9 nucleotides matching TRBD1. V lost 6 bases and J lost 6; bases outside the gene matches: 12. Germline assignment: CDR1 MDHEN and CDR2 SYDVKM. This CDR3 has 16 residues. As DNA, the CDR3 is TGTGCCAGCAGAGCCCCTAGACAGGGGGTCACCAATGAGCAGTTCTTC. Its translation: CASRAPRQGVTNEQFF. The variable domain in full, with the rest retrieved from reference TRBV28 and TRBJ2-1, is DVKVTQSSRYLVKRTGEKVFLECVQDMDHENMFWYRQDPGLGLRLIYFSYDVKMKEKGDIPEGYSVSREKKERFSLILESASTNQTSMYLCASRAPRQGVTNEQFFGPGTRLTVL.

The chain combines TRBV28 with TRBJ1-2, with no clear D. This CDR3 has 13 residues. Per germline, CDR1 MDHEN and CDR2 SYDVKM. V was pared by 5 bases and J by 8 bases, with 15 bases between. The CDR3 DNA sequence: TGTGCCAGCAGTCCCCGATCTTTGTGGGGCTACACCTTC. Amino acid sequence: CASSPRSLWGYTF.

Remarks on this clone: Germline is not matched at one junction end, which may reflect a read error. The rearrangement uses TRBV5-6 and TRBJ2-7; D might be TRBD2 (6 bases). CDR3 length: 14 residues. Per the germline V gene, CDR1 is SGHDT and CDR2 is YYEEEE. Here the CDR3 DNA reads TGTGCCAGCAGATTGGCAGGGACTGGCTACGAGCAGTACTTC. Its translation: CASRLAGTGYEQYF.

This chain's CDR3 is CASSGGTTYYNEQFF. The CDR3 DNA reads TGTGCCAGCAGCGGAGGGACTACTTACTACAATGAGCAGTTCTTC. V gene TRBV9 combines with J gene TRBJ2-1; TRBD2 aligns across 7 bases. With V trimmed by 3 bases and J by 3 bases, 6 bases remained unmatched. Germline V lookup: CDR1 SGDLS, CDR2 YYNGEE. There are 15 residues in the CDR3.

The chain carries TRBV19 and TRBJ1-1; no reliable D call. The germline gives CDR1 LNHDA, CDR2 SQIVND (reference sequence). Between the trimmed V and J ends, which lost 5 bases and 7 bases, there was a span of 14 bases. The length of the CDR3 is 13 residues. CDR3 amino acids: CASSDLFGHEAFF. The CDR3 DNA is TGTGCCAGTAGTGACCTTTTCGGCCATGAAGCTTTCTTT.

The J gene is TRBJ2-1, the V gene TRBV28; D gene ambiguous. This CDR3 is built from 16 residues. Between the trimmed V and J ends, which lost 4 bases and 0 bases, there was a span of 13 bases. The V gene's germline CDR1 is MDHEN and CDR2 SYDVKM. In nucleotides, the CDR3 is TGTGCCAGCAGTTACCTAAGACCTAGCTCCTACAATGAGCAGTTCTTC. This encodes CASSYLRPSSYNEQFF.

With respect to this clone: Other DNA sequences in this specimen translate into the identical CDR3. This chain uses TRBV7-2 with TRBJ2-7, with D uncertain. CDR3 length: 13 residues. V lost 0 bases, J lost 0 bases, and 3 bases lay in between. CDR1 is SGHTA and CDR2 is FQGNSA in the germline V gene. CDR3 region: CASSLASSYEQYF. Here the CDR3 DNA reads TGTGCCAGCAGCTTAGCATCCTCCTACGAGCAGTACTTC.

There are a few counts of this clone. The gene calls are TRBV7-9 and TRBJ1-2; perhaps TRBD1 as D (6 bases). V dropped 10 bases and J dropped 0 bases, with 15 bases sitting between them. CDR3 length equals 14 residues. Germline-derived CDR1 and CDR2 are SEHNR and FQNEAQ (reference sequence). The CDR3 sequence is CATRLGTPNYGYTF. DNA for the CDR3: TGTGCCACCCGGCTCGGGACACCTAACTATGGCTACACCTTC. Full variable domain (missing parts from reference TRBV7-9 and TRBJ1-2): DTGVSQNPRHKITKRGQNVTFRCDPISEHNRLYWYRQTLGQGPEFLTYFQNEAQLEKSRLLSDRFSAERPKGSFSTLEIQRTEQGDSAMYLCATRLGTPNYGYTFGSGTRLTVV.

In this sample, this clone turned up a few times. The chain links TRBV30 to TRBJ1-5; D perhaps matches TRBD1 (5 bases). V was pared by 7 bases and J by 4 bases, with 11 bases between. The CDR3 covers 12 residues. Germline V gene lookup returns CDR1 GTSNPN and CDR2 SVGIG (reference sequence). CDR3 DNA: TGTGCCTCGGGACTGCTAAATCAGCCCCAGCATTTT. It codes for CASGLLNQPQHF. Combining the CDR3 with reference TRBV30 and TRBJ1-5 gives the whole variable domain SQTIHQWPATLVQPVGSPLSLECTVEGTSNPNLYWYRQAAGRGLQLLFYSVGIGQISSEVPQNLSASRPQDRQFILSSKKLLLSDSGFYLCASGLLNQPQHFGDGTRLSIL.

CDR3 protein: CASSLTDRTFYNEQFF. The CDR3 DNA follows: TGTGCCAGCAGTTTAACCGACCGAACTTTCTACAATGAGCAGTTCTTC. The chain joins TRBV27 to TRBJ2-1; D uncertain. CDR1 and CDR2 (germline): MNHEY, SMNVEV (reference sequence). The CDR3 consists of 16 residues. The V end was cut by 2 bases, the J end by 3 bases, with 14 bases between.

This rearrangement joins TRBV7-3 to TRBJ2-1, with a weak D call TRBD1 (5 bases). Germline CDR1 and CDR2: SGHTA and FQGTGA. Trimming left V 2 bases short and J 5 bases short, with 7 bases between. This CDR3 has 13 residues. The CDR3 sequence: CASSLAGNNEQFF. The CDR3 nucleotides are TGTGCCAGCAGCTTAGCAGGGAACAATGAGCAGTTCTTC.

The chain employs TRBV27 and TRBJ2-5; 7 bases map to TRBD2. The CDR3 is 16 residues long. Germline values: CDR1 MNHEY, CDR2 SMNVEV (reference sequence). Trimming removed 4 bases from V and 0 bases from J; junction bases left unmatched: 8. CDR3 nucleotides: TGTGCCAGCAGTTCCCCTAGCGGAGCCCACCAAGAGACCCAGTACTTC. It yields the protein CASSSPSGAHQETQYF.

The chain couples TRBV9 to TRBJ2-3; 8 nucleotides match TRBD1. The CDR3 contains 15 residues. After removal of 3 bases from V and 5 bases from J, the junction contained 8 bases not matched to a gene. Germline V lookup: CDR1 SGDLS, CDR2 YYNGEE. The CDR3 DNA reads TGTGCCAGCAGCGCAATCGGACAGGGTAGAGATACGCAGTATTTT. Its protein product is CASSAIGQGRDTQYF.

This sequence joins TRBV7-9 and TRBJ2-2; D not certain. V lost 1 base and J lost 4, with 10 bases in between. Looked up from germline, CDR1 is SEHNR and CDR2 is FQNEAQ (reference sequence). CDR3 length equals 15 residues. The CDR3 spells CASSLGTPGTGELFF. The CDR3 DNA is TGTGCCAGCAGCTTAGGCACCCCTGGCACCGGGGAGCTGTTTTTT.

The chain combines TRBV4-2 with TRBJ2-6; D is unclear. Trimming took 8 bases from V and 1 from J, leaving 6 bases between them. In germline, CDR1 is LGHNA, CDR2 YNFKEQ. The CDR3 has 13 residues. CDR3 region: CASRFSGANVLTF. The CDR3 nucleotides are TGTGCCAGCCGGTTTTCTGGGGCCAACGTCCTGACTTTC.

Turning to this clone: Other DNA sequences in this specimen translate into the identical CDR3. V is TRBV13 and J is TRBJ2-6, with unresolved D. This CDR3 spans 15 amino acids. Trimming cost V 1 base and J 3 bases, with 7 bases left between them. Per the germline V gene, CDR1 is PRHDT and CDR2 is FYEKMQ (reference sequence). The DNA for the CDR3 is TGTGCCAGCAGCTTAGATGGGCTTGGGGCCAACGTCCTGACTTTC. Translated, it gives CASSLDGLGANVLTF.

The genes are TRBV19 and TRBJ1-5; 7 bases are a match to TRBD1. This CDR3 has 15 amino acids. Per germline, CDR1 LNHDA and CDR2 SQIVND (reference sequence). Trimming cost V 0 bases and J 6 bases; bases outside gene matches: 5. The DNA for the CDR3 is TGTGCCAGTAGTATAGAAGAGGGACAGTTTCAGCCCCAGCATTTT. As protein: CASSIEEGQFQPQHF.

The V gene is TRBV5-1, the J gene TRBJ1-3; D gene ambiguous. Germline CDR1 reads SGHRS; CDR2 reads YFSETQ. Trimming removed 0 bases from V and 0 bases from J, with 7 bases in between. The CDR3 is 15 residues long. The CDR3 DNA reads TGCGCCAGCAGCTTGGGGGCCTTCTCTGGAAACACCATATATTTT. Its translation is CASSLGAFSGNTIYF.

The sample holds a few counts of this clone. The rearrangement joins TRBV29-1 to TRBJ2-1; 11 bases fit TRBD2. CDR1 SQVTM and CDR2 ANQGSEA come from the germline V gene. V lost 4 bases and J lost 15; bases outside the gene matches: 8. CDR3 length: 12 residues. DNA for the CDR3: TGCAGCGTTGCCCTAGCGGGAGGTTATCCGTTCTTC. Encoded protein: CSVALAGGYPFF.

In this sample, this clone turned up a few times. The chain combines TRBV9 with TRBJ2-3, with D unresolved. V was trimmed by 0 bases and J by 11 bases, leaving 19 bases between them. CDR1 is SGDLS, CDR2 YYNGEE, per germline. This CDR3 has 15 residues. The CDR3 nucleotides read TGTGCCAGCAGCGTAGCTTTGGAGTCACGGGTCGAGCAGTATTTT. Translation gives CASSVALESRVEQYF.

The V gene is TRBV7-3, the J gene TRBJ1-1, with D possibly TRBD1 on 5 matching bases. Trimming removed 3 bases at V and 7 bases at J, with 9 bases between. Per germline, CDR1 SGHTA and CDR2 FQGTGA. This CDR3 region has 12 residues. Written as DNA, the CDR3 is TGTGCCAGCAGCTTCCAGGGCGGTGAAGCTTTCTTT. Its translation is CASSFQGGEAFF.